This TCR beta chain was recovered during a study of blood T cell repertoires in COVID-19. Study details: Samples representing acute and convalescent COVID-19 were sourced from the United States, Italy and Spain.

The study recruited people aged about 18 to 95 years across approximately 24 US areas. Self-reported history from a screening survey and questionnaire set each donor's cohort. Recovery meant two consecutive negative NP/OP PCR tests, professional clearance, or resolved symptoms. This clone was seen more than once but under ten times. Other DNA variants within this sample encode the same CDR3. Using immunoSEQ multiplex PCR, the repertoire was profiled, and TCRdb retains in-frame clones only, with some absent. The table includes fewer than 250,000 clones, about four fifths detected once. Sequencing input: PBMCs or T cells enriched from blood (not recorded which). This TCR came from a woman in her 30s who had recovered from COVID-19.

CDR3 sequence (DNA): TGTGCCAGCAGTGAAAGAGGGTTTGGCTACACCTTC. Translating gives CASSERGFGYTF. V and J are TRBV2 and TRBJ1-2, with D unresolved. CDR1 is SNHLY and CDR2 is FYNNEI in the germline V gene. The CDR3 is 12 amino acids. The V end was cut by 2 bases, the J end by 7 bases, with 8 bases between.